Sequencing of this T cell receptor beta chain was carried out in a study of tumor and adjacent non-tumor tissue in lung cancer (dated by TCRdb to 2017 to 2018). Background for the entire study: Patients with adenocarcinoma (around eleven), squamous cell carcinoma (2) and small cell lung cancer (1) were included in the cohort. For each patient, one tumor sample and one normal lung sample were taken, giving roughly 30 paired specimens that underwent TCRbeta CDR3 sequencing. Bulk TCRbeta repertoires were compared between lung tumor tissue and matched distant non-tumor lung tissue obtained from fewer than 16 lung cancer patients. A total of around 130,000,000 productive TCRbeta reads were generated by sequencing, corresponding to an average of about 4.17 million reads per sample. The approximately 15 enrolled patients, of whom roughly 10 were men and 5 were women, were aged about 30 to 80 years and were diagnosed with TNM stage I to III disease.

On the study overall, not on this receptor specifically: Only about 15 patients were in the cohort, and the authors stated that larger samples and more detailed clinical data are needed. Significantly higher TCR diversity was found in younger patients, and higher tumor TCR diversity was associated with shorter overall and disease-free survival. Neither the sequencing platform nor unique molecular identifiers are named or mentioned anywhere in the methods. Significantly higher TCR diversity (inverse Simpson) was observed in tumor tissue than in normal lung tissue (around 450 vs 160, P = 0.0075, Mann-Whitney U test). Because peripheral blood was not sequenced, blood TCRbeta repertoires in the lung cancer patients of the study were not examined. The top 100 clones accounted for a significantly larger cumulative portion of the repertoire in normal lung than in tumor tissue.

Bulk unsorted tissue served as the source for RNA extraction, and RNA quality was assessed using a NanoDrop ND-1000 and an Agilent 2100. All donors had newly diagnosed lung cancer, had not received prior chemotherapy, and were admitted for thoracic surgery in China between August and November 2014. Patients who had received previous radiotherapy or chemotherapy, or who had another concurrent cancer, were excluded from the study. Surgical tissue pieces of about 1-2 cm3 were preserved in RNAlater solution and stored at -80 °C until use. V and J are truncated by 0 bases and 4 bases respectively, leaving an intervening sequence of 15 bases. Including the terminal cysteine and phenylalanine, the CDR3 comprises 16 residues. Solely the CDR3 DNA is kept, with 48 bases framed from the first base. CDR1 and CDR2 (SGHNT, YYREEE) derive from the germline V gene (reference sequence). About this clonotype: The specificity of this receptor is unknown. Nothing much larger sits one base from this clone, and base qualities are not available.

The library was prepared using multiplex PCR. Sequenced using an Illumina HiSeq 2500. TCRbeta libraries were built by three rounds of nested PCR using primers (Table S4), following protocols modified from ARM-PCR. Before sequencing, PCR products of 200-500 bp were excised from the gel and purified with the QIAquick gel extraction kit. Turning to the authors' computational methods: Trimmomatic was used to clean the reads, FLASH was used to merge the reads into complete CDR3 sequences, and MiTCR was used to assign the reads to V(D)J germline segments. Clonal diversity was computed as the inverse Simpson's index with VDJtools. Productive reads were defined as in-frame sequences without a premature stop codon. TCRdb redid the processing of the public reads, applying fastp at Q25 and MiXCR, and retained in-frame beta chains. A single entry per CDR3 protein holds the most common genes and DNA from its merged rows. The V and J calls and clone size are TCRdb's, not the authors'. This sample lists under 100,000 distinct CDR3 sequences; roughly three fifths were detected once. The ten largest clones take up around 16% of the sample.

The rearrangement joined TRBV5-4 to TRBJ2-3; a tentative D call is TRBD1 (6 bases match). The sequenced material came from lung tumor tissue. The sequence was collected from a man between 65 and 85 years old with non-small cell lung cancer. In nucleotides, the sequence is TGTGCCAGCAGCTTGGAAGCGCAGGGGAGCTCAGATACGCAGTATTTT. It translates as CASSLEAQGSSDTQYF. This CDR3, with the reference TRBV5-4 and TRBJ2-3 proteins standing in past its ends, gives the full variable domain ETGVTQSPTHLIKTRGQQVTLRCSSQSGHNTVSWYQQALGQGPQFIFQYYREEENGRGNFPPRFSGLQFPNYSSELNVNALELDDSALYLCASSLEAQGSSDTQYFGPGTRLTVL.